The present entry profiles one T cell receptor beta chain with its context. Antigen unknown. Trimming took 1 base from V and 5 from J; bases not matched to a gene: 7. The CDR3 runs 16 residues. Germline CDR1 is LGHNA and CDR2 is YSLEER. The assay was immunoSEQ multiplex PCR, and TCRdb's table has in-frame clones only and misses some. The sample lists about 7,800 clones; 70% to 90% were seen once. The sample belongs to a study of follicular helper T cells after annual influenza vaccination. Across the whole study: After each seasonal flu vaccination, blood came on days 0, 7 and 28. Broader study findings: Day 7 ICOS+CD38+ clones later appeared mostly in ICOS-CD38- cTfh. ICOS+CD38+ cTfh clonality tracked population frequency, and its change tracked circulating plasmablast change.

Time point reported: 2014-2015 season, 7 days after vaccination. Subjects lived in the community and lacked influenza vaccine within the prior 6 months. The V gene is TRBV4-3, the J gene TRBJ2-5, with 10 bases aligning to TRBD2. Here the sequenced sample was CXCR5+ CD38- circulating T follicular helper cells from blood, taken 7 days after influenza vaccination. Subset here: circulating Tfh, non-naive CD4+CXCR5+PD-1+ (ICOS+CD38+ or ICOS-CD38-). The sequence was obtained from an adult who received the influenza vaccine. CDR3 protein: CASSQVFQLAGETQYF. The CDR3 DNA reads TGCGCCAGCAGCCAAGTTTTTCAACTAGCGGGGGAGACCCAGTACTTC.